These 18 T cell receptor beta chains were all obtained from the same sample, sequenced in a study of cytomegalovirus exposure and HLA in healthy donors. This table comes from immunoSEQ multiplex PCR, and its TCRdb copy is limited to in-frame clones, with some not included. Of 150,000 or so clones in the sample, more than 80% are singletons; the top ten hold roughly 6.5%. Sequences were obtained from PBMCs. These receptors originate from a woman in her thirties in good health and CMV-seropositive.

This chain links TRBV28 with TRBJ2-3, with TRBD2 matching 11 bases. V lost 2 bases and J lost 0; bases outside the gene matches: 13. This CDR3 has 20 residues. Germline V gene sequence: CDR1 MDHEN, CDR2 SYDVKM. CDR3 DNA: TGTGCCAGCAGTTTAGGCCTATGGCTAGCGGGGGGAACTAGCACAGATACGCAGTATTTT. It encodes CASSLGLWLAGGTSTDTQYF. Using reference TRBV28 and TRBJ2-3 for the parts outside the CDR3, the full variable domain is DVKVTQSSRYLVKRTGEKVFLECVQDMDHENMFWYRQDPGLGLRLIYFSYDVKMKEKGDIPEGYSVSREKKERFSLILESASTNQTSMYLCASSLGLWLAGGTSTDTQYFGPGTRLTVL.

This rearrangement joins TRBV2 to TRBJ1-5, with TRBD1 matching over 8 bases. Germline-derived CDR1 and CDR2 are SNHLY and FYNNEI. The CDR3 is made up of 14 amino acids. V was pared by 7 bases and J by 5 bases, with 7 bases of the junction left unmatched. CDR3 amino acids: CASTDRGGDQPQHF. Written as DNA, the CDR3 is TGTGCCAGCACCGACAGGGGTGGGGATCAGCCCCAGCATTTT.

The chain couples TRBV7-9 to TRBJ1-1; no clear D gene. The V end was cut by 2 bases, the J end by 1 base, with 20 bases between. The CDR3 loop spans 18 amino acids. Germline CDR1 is SEHNR and CDR2 is FQNEAQ (reference sequence). The CDR3 sequence: CASSLKKTSIPGNTEAFF. CDR3 coding DNA: TGTGCCAGCAGCTTAAAGAAAACATCGATCCCGGGGAACACTGAAGCTTTCTTT.

The V gene is TRBV5-4, the J gene TRBJ2-2, with 8 bases that match TRBD2. The germline gives CDR1 SGHNT, CDR2 YYREEE (reference sequence). The CDR3 is 17 residues long. Germline trimming cut 4 bases from V and 1 base from J; bases unmatched to any gene: 9. The CDR3 coding sequence is TGTGCCAGCAGCCCGCCGGCGAGCGGGAGGAACACCGGGGAGCTGTTTTTT. Translated: CASSPPASGRNTGELFF.

This rearrangement joins TRBV2 to TRBJ1-1, with TRBD1 matching 7 bases. The trim removed 7 bases at V and 4 bases at J, leaving 12 bases unmatched. The CDR3 is made up of 15 amino acids. Per germline, CDR1 SNHLY and CDR2 FYNNEI. The CDR3 sequence: CASNEVQGMGTEAFF. The CDR3 DNA reads as TGTGCCAGCAACGAAGTACAGGGGATGGGCACTGAAGCTTTCTTT.

This chain connects TRBV2 to TRBJ2-6, with 9 bases identical to TRBD1. Germline V gene data show CDR1 as SNHLY and CDR2 as FYNNEI. The trim removed 4 bases at V and 1 base at J, leaving 5 bases unmatched. The CDR3 totals 17 residues. The CDR3 is CASSVQGAASGANVLTF. Written as DNA, the CDR3 is TGTGCCAGCAGTGTACAGGGGGCCGCATCTGGGGCCAACGTCCTGACTTTC.

CDR3 region: CASSLNPLAGGDTQYF. CDR3 bases: TGTGCCAGCAGCTTAAACCCACTAGCGGGAGGAGATACGCAGTATTTT. The chain couples TRBV11-2 to TRBJ2-3; TRBD2 agrees at 12 bases. The CDR3 consists of 16 residues. Germline loops: CDR1 SGHAT, CDR2 FQNNGV. V was pared by 2 bases and J by 5 bases, with 5 bases of the junction left unmatched.

The chain joins TRBV5-3 to TRBJ1-6; 7 bases align to TRBD1. TRBV5-3 is treated as an ORF (open reading frame) with a function not yet certain. This CDR3 spans 14 amino acids. After removal of 5 bases from V and 6 bases from J, the junction contained 5 bases not matched to a gene. CDR3 in amino acids: CARSPGQINSPLHF. CDR3 sequence (DNA): TGTGCCAGAAGTCCGGGACAGATTAATTCACCCCTCCACTTT.

The chain joins TRBV29-1 to TRBJ2-1, with 9 bases aligning to TRBD2. The J segment lost 8 bases and the V segment lost 1 base, leaving 12 bases of the junction unmatched. Germline CDR1 and CDR2: SQVTM and ANQGSEA. The CDR3 is 16 amino acids. CDR3 in amino acids: CSVEALYSGRSYEQFF. DNA of the CDR3: TGCAGCGTTGAAGCCCTATACAGCGGGAGGTCCTATGAGCAGTTCTTC.

The J gene is TRBJ2-7, the V gene TRBV25-1; possible D gene TRBD2, 5 bases. Per the germline V gene, CDR1 is MGHDK and CDR2 is SYGVNS. The CDR3 consists of 13 residues. The V gene lost 4 bases and the J gene lost 2 bases, with 9 bases spanning the gap. CDR3 residues: CASSAFGTYEQYF. CDR3 DNA sequence: TGTGCCAGCAGTGCTTTCGGGACCTACGAGCAGTACTTC.

The genes are TRBV27 and TRBJ2-5; 8 bases agree with TRBD2. The germline V gene encodes CDR1 MNHEY and CDR2 SMNVEV (reference sequence). The CDR3 is 15 amino acids. V shed 3 bases, J shed 5 bases, and the junction held 8 bases outside the gene matches. CDR3 loop: CASSFTSGPQETQYF. CDR3 in DNA: TGTGCCAGCAGTTTCACTAGCGGACCACAGGAGACCCAGTACTTC.

This chain uses TRBV5-1 with TRBJ2-7; 10 positions match TRBD2. The CDR3 is 18 amino acids. V was pared by 4 bases and J by 3 bases, with 16 bases of the junction left unmatched. The germline V gene has CDR1 SGHRS and CDR2 YFSETQ. CDR3 region: CASSPEGTSVSRLYEQYF. CDR3 DNA: TGCGCCAGCAGCCCGGAAGGGACTAGCGTCTCCCGACTCTACGAGCAGTACTTC.

The V and J genes are TRBV28 and TRBJ2-7; perhaps TRBD2 as D (5 bases). The V and J ends lost 1 base and 6 bases respectively, with 13 bases between them. CDR1 and CDR2 from the germline V gene are MDHEN and SYDVKM. This CDR3 spans 14 amino acids. CDR3 amino acids: CASSLSSPLVEQYF. Here the CDR3 DNA reads TGTGCCAGCAGTTTATCTAGCCCCCTCGTCGAGCAGTACTTC.

CDR3 nucleotide sequence: TGTGCCACTTATAAGACTAGCCGAAATGAGCAGTTCTTC. Its translation is CATYKTSRNEQFF. The gene calls are TRBV10-3 and TRBJ2-1; 7 bases line up with TRBD2. The CDR3 sequence is 13 residues long. CDR1 is ENHRY and CDR2 is SYGVKD in the germline V gene. J lost 7 bases, V lost 10 bases, and 10 bases had no gene match.

CDR3: CASSPKLAGGPDTDTQYF. The CDR3 DNA sequence: TGTGCCAGCAGCCCTAAGTTAGCGGGAGGGCCCGACACAGATACGCAGTATTTT. J is TRBJ2-3 and V is TRBV7-3; TRBD2 agrees at 11 bases. The V segment lost 5 bases and the J segment 2 bases; nucleotides outside the gene matches: 12. From germline, CDR1 is SGHTA and CDR2 FQGTGA. The CDR3 covers 18 residues.

This clone has a single count. The chain recombines TRBV6-1 with TRBJ2-7; a weak D match, TRBD1 (5 bases). Germline lookup yields CDR1 MNHNS and CDR2 SASEGT. There are 14 residues in the CDR3. V lost 7 bases, J lost 0 bases, and 13 bases lay in between. The CDR3 is CASTRARGSYEQYF. The CDR3, as DNA: TGTGCCAGCACCCGGGCTAGGGGCTCCTACGAGCAGTACTTC.

The chain joins TRBV4-1 to TRBJ2-3, with TRBD2 identical over 12 bases. The CDR3 totals 16 residues. Germline V lookup: CDR1 MGHRA, CDR2 YSYEKL. Germline trimming cut 4 bases from V and 7 bases from J; bases unmatched to any gene: 9. CDR3 DNA sequence: TGCGCCAGCAGCCCGACCCTAGCGGGGGGGCGTAATACGCAGTATTTT. The encoded protein is CASSPTLAGGRNTQYF.

The chain joins TRBV4-1 to TRBJ2-3; 10 bases match TRBD2. The germline CDR1 and CDR2 sequences are MGHRA and YSYEKL. V lost 4 bases to trimming and J lost 6 bases; unmatched junction nucleotides: 10. The CDR3 is 16 amino acids. Here the CDR3 reads CASSLVLAGGTDTQYF. DNA of the CDR3: TGCGCCAGCAGCCTAGTATTAGCGGGAGGAACCGATACGCAGTATTTT.